Below, 18 T cell receptor beta chains from the same sample are listed, as sequenced in a study of blood T cell repertoires in COVID-19. Sequencing used immunoSEQ multiplex PCR; TCRdb keeps in-frame clones, though not all of them. The table lists 230,000 or so clones, around 84% of them singletons. Sequencing was carried out using peripheral blood. Source of these receptors: a woman aged 35 to 49 who had recovered from COVID-19.

The V and J genes are TRBV28 and TRBJ1-1; 10 bases align to TRBD1. CDR1 and CDR2 from the germline V gene are MDHEN and SYDVKM. The CDR3 is 16 amino acids. V lost 7 bases and J lost 7; bases outside the gene matches: 15. CDR3 DNA: TGTGCCAGCAACCCATCCGGGACAGGGGAAATCGGTGAAGCTTTCTTT. This codes for CASNPSGTGEIGEAFF.

V gene TRBV28 combines with J gene TRBJ2-2; D is unclear. Per the germline V gene, CDR1 is MDHEN and CDR2 is SYDVKM. The CDR3 contains 13 residues. The germline V and J ends were trimmed by 8 bases and 7 bases, with 14 bases remaining between them. The chain's CDR3 is CASSPGLIGELFF. DNA of the CDR3: TGTGCCAGCTCACCGGGTCTTATCGGGGAGCTGTTTTTT. The whole variable domain, filled in from reference TRBV28 and TRBJ2-2, reads DVKVTQSSRYLVKRTGEKVFLECVQDMDHENMFWYRQDPGLGLRLIYFSYDVKMKEKGDIPEGYSVSREKKERFSLILESASTNQTSMYLCASSPGLIGELFFGEGSRLTVL.

V and J are TRBV15 and TRBJ1-1; the D gene is possibly TRBD1 (6 bases). V lost 2 bases and J 7 bases, leaving 32 bases between the germline ends. The CDR3 is 20 amino acids. Per germline, CDR1 LNHNV and CDR2 YYDKDF (reference sequence). DNA for the CDR3: TGTGCCACCAGCAGAAATGATCCAACTCAGGGGTTGTTTCGGCCGGGTGAAGCTTTCTTT. It translates to CATSRNDPTQGLFRPGEAFF. Supplemented by reference TRBV15 and TRBJ1-1, the full variable domain reads DAMVIQNPRYQVTQFGKPVTLSCSQTLNHNVMYWYQQKSSQAPKLLFHYYDKDFNNEADTPDNFQSRRPNTSFCFLDIRSPGLGDTAMYLCATSRNDPTQGLFRPGEAFFGQGTRLTVV.

This clone has a count of ten or more. The sample has other DNA sequences that encode this CDR3 too. CDR3: CASSPGQGNQPQHF. Written as DNA, the CDR3 is TGTGCCAGCAGTCCGGGACAGGGCAATCAGCCCCAGCATTTT. V gene TRBV28 combines with J gene TRBJ1-5; 8 bases match TRBD1. This CDR3 contains 14 residues. Germline CDR1 reads MDHEN; CDR2 reads SYDVKM. V was clipped by 5 bases and J by 2 bases; unmatched bases: 2.

V and J are TRBV28 and TRBJ1-2, with 7 bases that match TRBD1. Germline CDR1 is MDHEN and CDR2 is SYDVKM. V shed 2 bases and J 8 bases; nucleotides not matched to a gene: 11. This CDR3 contains 15 residues. Here the CDR3 reads CASSLQGRGPGGYTF. CDR3 nucleotide sequence: TGTGCCAGCAGTTTACAGGGTAGGGGGCCGGGAGGCTACACCTTC.

The CDR3 spells CASSQDLLGGTYEQYF. CDR3 coding DNA: TGTGCCAGCAGCCAAGATCTCTTAGGGGGCACCTACGAGCAGTACTTC. V usage is TRBV4-2 and J usage is TRBJ2-7; 7 bases match TRBD1. Germline CDR1 reads LGHNA; CDR2 reads YNFKEQ. The CDR3 sequence is 16 residues long. The trim removed 0 bases at V and 2 bases at J, leaving 7 bases unmatched.

V usage is TRBV18 and J usage is TRBJ2-5, with a tentative D call TRBD2 (5 bases). V gave up 2 bases and J gave up 5 bases, with 9 bases separating them. CDR1 and CDR2 from the germline V gene are KGHSH and LQKENI. There are 13 residues in the CDR3. The CDR3 spells CASSPALDETQYF. CDR3 sequence (DNA): TGTGCCAGCTCACCAGCACTAGATGAGACCCAGTACTTC.

This chain joins TRBV6-5 and TRBJ1-1; D not certain. V was pared by 2 bases and J by 2 bases, with 12 bases between. This CDR3 is built from 15 residues. Germline CDR1 is MNHEY and CDR2 is SVGAGI. Here the CDR3 DNA reads TGTGCCAGCAGTTACGAGGCAGTCTATAACACTGAAGCTTTCTTT. This encodes CASSYEAVYNTEAFF.

Here the CDR3 DNA reads TGTGCCAGCTCCCCGACAGATGGAAACACCATATATTTT. Protein product: CASSPTDGNTIYF. The rearrangement joins TRBV18 to TRBJ1-3, with D possibly being TRBD1 (5 bases). The CDR3 is 13 amino acids. Germline V gene lookup returns CDR1 KGHSH and CDR2 LQKENI. Trimming removed 6 bases from V and 3 bases from J, with 9 bases in between.

The chain employs TRBV11-2 and TRBJ2-1, with 11 bases that match TRBD2. The germline V gene encodes CDR1 SGHAT and CDR2 FQNNGV. CDR3 length: 16 amino acids. V lost 3 bases and J lost 2; bases outside the gene matches: 3. The CDR3 sequence is CASSLGLAAPYNEQFF. Written as DNA, the CDR3 is TGTGCCAGCAGCTTGGGACTAGCGGCCCCCTACAATGAGCAGTTCTTC.

This rearrangement joins TRBV3-1 (or the pseudogene TRBV3-2) to TRBJ2-7, with 8 bases aligning to TRBD1. The CDR3 loop spans 14 amino acids. CDR1 is LGHDT and CDR2 is YNNKEL in the germline V gene (reference sequence). The J segment lost 8 bases and the V segment lost 3 bases, leaving 9 bases of the junction unmatched. CDR3 in DNA: TGTGCCAGCAGCCAGGAGGACAGGGCCGGGAAGCAGTACTTC. Translating it yields CASSQEDRAGKQYF.

The V and J genes are TRBV9 and TRBJ2-5; D possibly corresponds to TRBD2 (6 bases). V lost 0 bases and J lost 4, with 10 bases in between. Germline values: CDR1 SGDLS, CDR2 YYNGEE. The CDR3 covers 14 residues. CDR3 in DNA: TGTGCCAGCAGCGTAGGAAGGGAGGCAGAGACCCAGTACTTC. Its protein is CASSVGREAETQYF.

V gene TRBV18 combines with J gene TRBJ1-2; a weak D match, TRBD1 (5 bases). Germline V gene lookup returns CDR1 KGHSH and CDR2 LQKENI. The CDR3 totals 15 residues. V dropped 6 bases and J dropped 2 bases, with 16 bases sitting between them. The CDR3 coding sequence is TGTGCCAGCTCCCCAGGGCCCGGCGTCAACTATGGCTACACCTTC. Translating it yields CASSPGPGVNYGYTF. The variable domain in full, completed from reference TRBV18 and TRBJ1-2, reads NAGVMQNPRHLVRRRGQEARLRCSPMKGHSHVYWYRQLPEEGLKFMVYLQKENIIDESGMPKERFSAEFPKEGPSILRIQQVVRGDSAAYFCASSPGPGVNYGYTFGSGTRLTVV.

J is TRBJ2-7 and V is TRBV29-1, with 8 bases lining up with TRBD1. Germline CDR1 is SQVTM and CDR2 is ANQGSEA. The CDR3 has 12 amino acids. J was trimmed by 6 bases and V by 6 bases; bases with no gene match: 7. The CDR3 DNA is TGCAGCGTCACAGGGGGATTACGCGAGCAGTACTTC. This sequence encodes CSVTGGLREQYF.

Only a few counts were recorded for this clone. The chain links TRBV7-9 to TRBJ1-6; 7 bases are shared with TRBD1. The CDR3 sequence is 14 residues long. V was clipped by 5 bases and J by 5 bases; unmatched bases: 3. In germline, CDR1 is SEHNR, CDR2 FQNEAQ (reference sequence). The CDR3 loop is CASSRQGNNSPLHF. The CDR3 nucleotides are TGTGCCAGCAGCCGACAGGGAAATAATTCACCCCTCCACTTT.

This chain links TRBV27 with TRBJ1-2; TRBD1 agrees at 7 bases. This CDR3 has 13 residues. The germline V gene encodes CDR1 MNHEY and CDR2 SMNVEV (reference sequence). V was pared by 3 bases and J by 8 bases, with 6 bases of the junction left unmatched. The CDR3 DNA follows: TGTGCCAGCAGTTTCGAGGGGGCGCGAGGCTACACCTTC. Its translation is CASSFEGARGYTF.

The J gene is TRBJ2-7, the V gene TRBV6-2 or TRBV6-3, with unresolved D. Germline CDR1 MNHEY, CDR2 SVGEGT. Between the trimmed V and J ends, which lost 5 bases and 4 bases, there was a span of 9 bases. The CDR3 runs to 12 residues. The CDR3 loop reads CASSLSRYEQYF. The CDR3 bases are TGTGCCAGCAGTCTATCGAGGTACGAGCAGTACTTC.

This chain links TRBV18 with TRBJ1-4, with a possible D match to TRBD1 (5 bases). Germline V gives CDR1 KGHSH, CDR2 LQKENI. The CDR3 length is 16 residues. Trimming left V 3 bases short and J 6 bases short, with 17 bases between. CDR3 loop: CASSPGPGREYEKLFF. In nucleotides, the CDR3 is TGTGCCAGCTCACCGGGTCCGGGCAGGGAATATGAAAAACTGTTTTTT.